The source of this TCR beta chain is a study of PD-1 blockade in classical Hodgkin lymphoma. Study in general: Administration of nivolumab to patients was at 3 mg/kg intravenously every 2 weeks.

Concerning this clone itself: The antigen is not known.

Clones were read by immunoSEQ multiplex PCR, and TCRdb kept only the in-frame ones, dropping some. The data show 20,000 to 25,000 clones, 81% seen once. General study points: CD4+ TCR diversity, unlike CD8+, climbed significantly by C4D1. Complete responders started with a diversity level that resembled newly diagnosed patients at baseline.

Time point in this sample: cycle 4 day 1 (C4D1), after around six weeks of nivolumab. Each patient experienced a relapse that followed autologous stem cell transplantation, and brentuximab vedotin exposure varied. Complete response, partial response or progressive disease constituted the best responses recorded. The germline V gene has CDR1 SQVTM and CDR2 ANQGSEA. With 4 bases removed from V and 4 bases from J, the gap between germline ends came to 6 bases. CDR3 length: 11 residues. This TCR was sampled from a human donor with classical Hodgkin lymphoma. The chain combines TRBV29-1 with TRBJ2-3; D call uncertain. The sequences come from peripheral blood mononuclear cells (PBMCs), collected before the fourth cycle of nivolumab. In DNA, the CDR3 is TGCAGCGTTGCTGCCGCAGATACGCAGTATTTT. Its translation is CSVAAADTQYF.